The clone carrying this T cell receptor (beta chain) was counted a few times. Its antigen is currently unknown. This sample stems from a study of response to subunit inactivated influenza vaccine. Study findings and constraints: Few new T cells, the authors suggested, are recruited by each seasonal influenza vaccination.

TCRdb re-called the RT-PCR reads through MiXCR, storing one row per CDR3 protein. The sample consists of about 500,000 distinct CDR3 sequences, roughly 13% of them appearing once. With 8 bases clipped from V and 0 bases from J, the junction kept 16 bases outside the gene matches. CDR1 is MDHEN and CDR2 is SYDVKM in the germline V gene. CDR3 length equals 18 residues. V and J are TRBV28 and TRBJ2-4; 7 bases are shared with TRBD2. This clonotype was sampled from a man aged 45-65 years who received an inactivated influenza vaccine. The source was PBMCs from blood, collected roughly 47 days after vaccination. The CDR3 DNA reads as TGTGCCAGCGGAGGCGGGGGTGGGGTACATTTAGCCAAAAACATTCAGTACTTC. This sequence encodes CASGGGGGVHLAKNIQYF.